This T cell receptor beta chain derives from a study of blood T cell repertoires in COVID-19. About the research overall: From the United States, Italy and Spain came samples of acute and convalescent COVID-19. T cells, B-cell-depleted T cells, or PBMCs supplied cDNA or gDNA.

Trimming stripped 2 bases from V and 10 bases from J, with 18 bases between. The length of the CDR3 is 16 residues. Authors' processing steps: From reference gene primer amplification, estimates of nucleated cell counts were derived. The data were produced by immunoSEQ multiplex PCR, yet TCRdb's version contains in-frame clones alone and is incomplete. V, J and clone size derive from that table, while D and trimming were established from the DNA sequence. The table includes 40,000 to 60,000 clones, about 85% detected once. This clone appeared once. Sequencing was performed on peripheral blood. The chain has TRBV23-1 and TRBJ1-6; D perhaps matches TRBD1 (6 bases). TRBV23-1 is noted as an ORF with a role that remains uncertain. This clonotype was obtained from a human donor in a cohort sampled during active COVID-19. CDR3 residues: CASSQLRQEDGSPLHF. CDR3 in DNA: TGCGCCAGCAGTCAACTTAGACAGGAAGACGGGTCACCCCTCCACTTT.